The 21 T cell receptor beta chains in this list originate from one sample, sequenced in a study of CD8+CD57+ T cells in acquired aplastic anemia. Profiling that covered TCR beta VDJ and CDR3 relied on genomic DNA as its template. One entry per CDR3 protein, called by TCRdb with MiXCR from the reads. The table lists 260,000 or so distinct CDR3 sequences, roughly half of them singletons. It was patients with CD8+CD57+ cell expansion by flow cytometry who were chosen for sequencing. What was sequenced was sorted CD4+, CD8+, or CD8+CD57+ T cells (not recorded which) from PBMCs. These receptors all stem from a human donor with aplastic anemia.

This clonotype was seen a few times. V usage is TRBV7-2 and J usage is TRBJ2-3, with a tentative D call TRBD1 (6 bases). This CDR3 is 13 amino acids long. CDR1 is SGHTA and CDR2 is FQGNSA in the germline V gene. V gave up 5 bases and J gave up 14 bases, with 20 bases separating them. The CDR3 DNA sequence: TGTGCCAGCAGCGCAACCGGGACAAGGGTGTTGTATTTT. It yields the protein CASSATGTRVLYF. Variable domain in full (rest from reference TRBV7-2 and TRBJ2-3): GAGVSQSPSNKVTEKGKDVELRCDPISGHTALYWYRQSLGQGLEFLIYFQGNSAPDKSGLPSDRFSAERTGGSVSTLTIQRTQQEDSAVYLCASSATGTRVLYFGPGTRLTVL.

The chain uses TRBV12-3 or TRBV12-4 and TRBJ1-2; tentatively, D is TRBD1 (5 bases). The V end was cut by 6 bases, the J end by 8 bases, with 16 bases between. This CDR3 is 13 amino acids long. CDR3 sequence reads: CASSQTDPWGYTF. The CDR3 region has the DNA TGTGCCAGCAGCCAGACAGACCCTTGGGGCTACACCTTC.

The rearrangement joins TRBV25-1 to TRBJ1-3, with TRBD1 as a possible D gene (5 bases). Trimming took off 6 bases at V and 0 bases at J, with 15 bases between the two ends. The CDR3 runs to 16 residues. CDR1 is MGHDK and CDR2 is SYGVNS in the germline V gene. The CDR3 region is CASSLPPGSSGNTIYF. CDR3 bases: TGTGCCAGCAGCTTACCTCCAGGGAGCTCTGGAAACACCATATATTTT.

Concerning this clonotype itself: This may stem from a read error, because a much larger clone lies one nucleotide away. The V call is TRBV11-2, the J call TRBJ2-3, with 9 bases aligning to TRBD2. Per germline, CDR1 SGHAT and CDR2 FQNNGV. The V and J ends lost 6 bases and 3 bases, in that order; junction bases with no gene match: 7. CDR3 size: 15 residues. The CDR3 region is CASRRSGRITDTQYF. CDR3 coding DNA: TGTGCCAGCAGGAGAAGCGGGAGGATTACAGATACGCAGTATTTT.

V is TRBV9 and J is TRBJ2-7; 7 bases are shared with TRBD2. Trimming at V came to 4 bases and at J to 0 bases, leaving 10 bases not matched to a gene. Germline CDR1 reads SGDLS; CDR2 reads YYNGEE. The length of the CDR3 is 16 residues. DNA for the CDR3: TGTGCCAGCAGCTTGGCTCGGACTAGACCCTCCTACGAGCAGTACTTC. Its translation is CASSLARTRPSYEQYF.

This clonotype came up many times. The chain links TRBV19 to TRBJ2-7; D unclear. Per germline, CDR1 LNHDA and CDR2 SQIVND (reference sequence). V shed 3 bases and J shed 3 bases, with 9 bases lying between them. The CDR3 length is 13 residues. CDR3 residues: CASSMYDGYEQYF. Written as DNA, the CDR3 is TGTGCCAGTAGTATGTACGACGGCTACGAGCAGTACTTC.

The J gene is TRBJ2-7, the V gene TRBV12-3 or TRBV12-4, with a tentative D call TRBD1 (5 bases). Trimming pared 2 bases from V and 5 bases from J, leaving 10 bases between. The CDR3 totals 13 residues. Written as DNA, the CDR3 is TGTGCCAGCAGTTTAAAACGCAGGGACGAGCAGTACTTC. This codes for CASSLKRRDEQYF.

This clonotype was counted at least ten times. The chain joins TRBV12-3 or TRBV12-4 to TRBJ2-2; 8 bases agree with TRBD2. This CDR3 comprises 15 residues. Trimming took 2 bases from V and 6 from J; bases not matched to a gene: 5. CDR3 DNA: TGTGCCAGCAGTTTAAGGGCTAGCGGGTCCGGGGAGCTGTTTTTT. This codes for CASSLRASGSGELFF.

To note about this clonotype: Since no conserved phenylalanine or tryptophan closes the CDR3, a read error is the likely cause. This chain links TRBV13 with TRBJ1-1; D is uncertain. V lost 0 bases and J lost 5, with 1 base in between. The germline V gene has CDR1 PRHDT and CDR2 FYEKMQ (reference sequence). The CDR3 length is 11 residues. The CDR3 bases are TGTGCCAGCAGCTTAGGGACTGAAGCTTTCCTT. This encodes CASSLGTEAFL.

With respect to this clonotype: A much larger clone differs from this one at a single base, so this may be a read error. Without the conserved terminal phenylalanine or tryptophan, this CDR3 likely stems from a read error. The V and J genes are TRBV19 and TRBJ1-1; D is ambiguous. V was shortened by 4 bases and J by 1 base, with 7 bases between the two germline ends. In germline, CDR1 is LNHDA, CDR2 SQIVND (reference sequence). CDR3 length: 13 amino acids. CDR3 nucleotide sequence: TGTGCCAGTAGTAGCCACGAGAACACTGAAGCTTTCCTT. Protein sequence: CASSSHENTEAFL.

The CDR3 sequence is CAWSADGSANYGYTF. The CDR3 region has the DNA TGTGCCTGGAGTGCGGACGGATCTGCTAACTATGGCTACACCTTC. This chain connects TRBV30 to TRBJ1-2, with D uncertain. The CDR3 loop spans 15 amino acids. Germline CDR1 reads GTSNPN; CDR2 reads SVGIG (reference sequence). Deletions cut 1 base from V and 0 bases from J, with 12 bases between.

This clonotype occurred many times. The V and J genes are TRBV27 and TRBJ1-2, with unresolved D. CDR3 length equals 14 residues. V was cut by 2 bases and J by 6 bases, with 13 bases left in between. Germline V CDR1 and CDR2: MNHEY, SMNVEV (reference sequence). DNA of the CDR3: TGTGCCAGCAGTTTAGCGTCAGCACCAAATGGCTACACCTTC. Protein: CASSLASAPNGYTF.

The chain has TRBV10-3 and TRBJ2-7; 10 nucleotides line up with TRBD1. CDR1 is ENHRY and CDR2 is SYGVKD in the germline V gene. Trimming took 2 bases from V and 3 from J; bases not matched to a gene: 4. The CDR3 loop spans 15 amino acids. The CDR3 sequence: CAISERGQGFYEQYF. For the CDR3, the DNA is TGTGCCATCAGTGAGAGGGGACAGGGGTTCTACGAGCAGTACTTC.

About this clonotype: A read error is possible here, since a much larger clone lies one base away. V usage is TRBV4-1 and J usage is TRBJ2-7; D is uncertain. This CDR3 comprises 15 residues. Germline CDR1 MGHRA, CDR2 YSYEKL. The CDR3 sequence: CASGQDFHPSYEQYF. The CDR3 region has the DNA TGCGCCAGCGGCCAAGATTTCCATCCTTCCTACGAGCAGTACTTC.

There are many counts of this clonotype. CDR3 sequence reads: CATSRTGGSNQPQHF. The CDR3 bases are TGTGCCACCAGCAGGACAGGAGGTAGCAATCAGCCCCAGCATTTT. The chain couples TRBV15 to TRBJ1-5; TRBD1 is a possible D gene (6 bases). Germline CDR1 and CDR2: LNHNV and YYDKDF (reference sequence). The germline V and J ends were trimmed by 3 bases and 0 bases, with 9 bases remaining between them. The CDR3 loop spans 15 amino acids.

This clonotype was observed a few times. The V gene is TRBV7-2, the J gene TRBJ2-7, with D unresolved. CDR1 and CDR2 (germline): SGHTA, FQGNSA. Trimming took 1 base from V and 6 from J, leaving 13 bases between them. The CDR3 length is 14 residues. CDR3 loop: CASSLGRNTGEQYF. DNA of the CDR3: TGTGCCAGCAGCTTAGGCAGGAATACGGGCGAGCAGTACTTC.

This clonotype has ten or more counts. J is TRBJ1-1 and V is TRBV7-9; 7 bases line up with TRBD1. J lost 1 base, V lost 4 bases, and 6 bases had no gene match. CDR3 length equals 15 residues. Germline assignment: CDR1 SEHNR and CDR2 FQNEAQ (reference sequence). The CDR3 DNA reads TGTGCCAGCAGCTCCACAGGGGCTACGAACACTGAAGCTTTCTTT. It yields the protein CASSSTGATNTEAFF.

V is TRBV9 and J is TRBJ2-2, with D perhaps given as TRBD1 or TRBD2 (5 bases each). The CDR3 extends over 17 amino acids. Trimming pared 3 bases from V and 4 bases from J, leaving 19 bases between. CDR1 and CDR2 from the germline V gene are SGDLS and YYNGEE. The CDR3: CASSALRDGLFTGELFF. Written as DNA, the CDR3 is TGTGCCAGCAGCGCACTACGGGACGGACTTTTCACCGGGGAGCTGTTTTTT.

This clonotype came up many times. The chain combines TRBV15 with TRBJ2-7; unclear D gene. This CDR3 region has 11 residues. Deletions cut 6 bases from V and 5 bases from J, with 8 bases between. Germline V gene data show CDR1 as LNHNV and CDR2 as YYDKDF (reference sequence). The CDR3 protein is CATRGTHEQYF. The CDR3 DNA reads TGTGCCACCAGAGGCACCCACGAGCAGTACTTC.

The sample holds many counts of this clonotype. J is TRBJ1-2 and V is TRBV27; a weak D match, TRBD1 (5 bases). The CDR3 has 11 amino acids. From germline, CDR1 is MNHEY and CDR2 SMNVEV (reference sequence). Trimming pared 8 bases from V and 5 bases from J, leaving 9 bases between. CDR3 protein: CASGRQYGYTF. CDR3 bases: TGTGCCAGCGGCCGACAGTATGGCTACACCTTC.

Concerning this clonotype itself: This may stem from a read error, because a much larger clone lies one nucleotide away. The chain uses TRBV6-1 and TRBJ1-6; 7 nucleotides match TRBD1. The CDR3 is made up of 15 amino acids. Germline V gives CDR1 MNHNS, CDR2 SASEGT. The CDR3 is CVSSLQGTYNSPLHF. CDR3 sequence (DNA): TGTGTCAGCAGTTTACAGGGGACCTATAATTCACCCCTCCACTTT.